These 32 T cell receptor beta chains came from one sample sequenced in a study of Ad26.COV2.S vaccination and SARS-CoV-2 variants (dated by TCRdb to the early 2020s). The time point label, as the study defines it: individuals recovered from natural SARS-CoV-2 infection. Library method: the immunoSEQ multiplex PCR assay. TCRdb re-hosts the immuneACCESS table, in-frame sequences only. Its copies lack some clones; in the studies checked, an unresolved V gene accounts for under half of them, and the cause for the rest is not known. The sample table records about 350,000 clones; around 90% of these occur just once. The ten top clones hold 3.9% of the sample. Sequenced here: peripheral blood, sampled after recovery from COVID-19. The receptors stem from a human donor who had recovered from COVID-19.

CDR3 DNA sequence: TGTGCCAGCAGCGATGGACTAGCGGGGGGACCTAACTACAATGAGCAGTTCTTC. Translating gives CASSDGLAGGPNYNEQFF. The chain links TRBV9 to TRBJ2-1, with 14 bases that match TRBD2. From germline, CDR1 is SGDLS and CDR2 YYNGEE. The junction had 8 bases not matched to a gene; V was cut back by 3 bases and J by 3 bases. The CDR3 contains 18 residues.

In this sample, this clone turned up once. The chain carries TRBV25-1 and TRBJ2-4; D possibly matches TRBD1 or TRBD2 (6 bases each). Germline loops: CDR1 MGHDK, CDR2 SYGVNS. V dropped 4 bases and J dropped 2 bases, with 12 bases sitting between them. The CDR3 is made up of 15 amino acids. The CDR3, as DNA: TGTGCCAGCAGTGTGGGGGGCCGGTCCAAAAACATTCAGTACTTC. Translation: CASSVGGRSKNIQYF.

The CDR3 here is CASSQAVVGETQYF. The CDR3 nucleotides are TGCGCCAGCAGCCAAGCTGTGGTTGGAGAGACCCAGTACTTC. V is TRBV4-1 and J is TRBJ2-5; D is ambiguous. Germline V lookup: CDR1 MGHRA, CDR2 YSYEKL. This CDR3 is 14 amino acids long. The ends were cut back, 1 base at V and 4 bases at J, with 10 bases in the middle.

The chain recombines TRBV3-1 (or the pseudogene TRBV3-2) with TRBJ2-5; D may correspond to TRBD1 or TRBD2 (5 bases each). The CDR3 runs to 12 residues. V was clipped by 4 bases and J by 9 bases, with 12 bases between them. From germline, CDR1 is LGHDT and CDR2 YNNKEL (reference sequence). The CDR3 DNA sequence: TGTGCCAGCAGCCTCCGGGACGCGGCCCAGTACTTC. Its protein product is CASSLRDAAQYF.

The chain employs TRBV6-6 and TRBJ1-4; D remains ambiguous. The CDR3 runs to 14 residues. V was pared by 4 bases and J by 8 bases, with 14 bases between. CDR1 and CDR2 (germline): MNHNY, SVGAGI (reference sequence). DNA of the CDR3: TGTGCCAGCAGTTCGCCGGGGATTTGGGAAAAACTGTTTTTT. Protein sequence: CASSSPGIWEKLFF.

The chain links TRBV5-5 to TRBJ1-3; D is unclear. CDR3 length: 16 residues. In germline, CDR1 is SGHKS, CDR2 YYEKEE (reference sequence). V lost 2 bases and J lost 0, with 12 bases in between. CDR3 amino acids: CASSFGQPTSGNTIYF. CDR3 in DNA: TGTGCCAGCAGCTTCGGTCAGCCGACCTCTGGAAACACCATATATTTT.

This chain links TRBV19 with TRBJ2-3, with 14 positions matching TRBD2. The germline gives CDR1 LNHDA, CDR2 SQIVND (reference sequence). Losses at the gene ends were 6 bases for V and 6 bases for J; bases not matched to a gene: 14. The CDR3 extends over 18 amino acids. The CDR3 here is CASSTSGLAGAREDTQYF. CDR3 bases: TGTGCCAGTAGCACGTCGGGACTAGCGGGGGCCCGGGAGGATACGCAGTATTTT. The variable domain in full, with the rest retrieved from reference TRBV19 and TRBJ2-3, is DGGITQSPKYLFRKEGQNVTLSCEQNLNHDAMYWYRQDPGQGLRLIYYSQIVNDFQKGDIAEGYSVSREKKESFPLTVTSAQKNPTAFYLCASSTSGLAGAREDTQYFGPGTRLTVL.

The CDR3 sequence is CASSLASGGGYTF. DNA of the CDR3: TGTGCCAGCAGCTTAGCCTCTGGAGGTGGCTACACCTTC. This sequence joins TRBV7-9 and TRBJ1-2; the D is unclear. Looked up from germline, CDR1 is SEHNR and CDR2 is FQNEAQ (reference sequence). The CDR3 loop spans 13 amino acids. Deletions cut 0 bases from V and 7 bases from J, with 9 bases between.

The rearrangement links TRBV7-9 to TRBJ2-4; 11 bases are shared with TRBD1. Germline-derived CDR1 and CDR2 are SEHNR and FQNEAQ (reference sequence). The CDR3 has 16 residues. The V gene end was trimmed by 5 bases and the J gene end by 2 bases; junction bases not matched to a gene: 5. This CDR3 is CASSPRDRGSKNIQYF. CDR3 nucleotide sequence: TGTGCCAGCAGCCCCAGGGACAGGGGGTCCAAAAACATTCAGTACTTC. Supplemented by reference TRBV7-9 and TRBJ2-4, the full variable domain reads DTGVSQNPRHKITKRGQNVTFRCDPISEHNRLYWYRQTLGQGPEFLTYFQNEAQLEKSRLLSDRFSAERPKGSFSTLEIQRTEQGDSAMYLCASSPRDRGSKNIQYFGAGTRLSVL.

Here the CDR3 reads CASGLGQNYGYTF. The CDR3 coding sequence is TGTGCTAGTGGTTTGGGACAGAACTATGGCTACACCTTC. The V and J genes are TRBV12-5 and TRBJ1-2, with D perhaps matching TRBD1 (5 bases). This CDR3 is built from 13 residues. V dropped 1 base and J dropped 2 bases, with 5 bases sitting between them. The germline CDR1 and CDR2 sequences are LGHNT and FRNRAP.

V usage is TRBV3-1 (or the pseudogene TRBV3-2) and J usage is TRBJ1-2; 11 bases match TRBD1. Losses at the gene ends were 2 bases for V and 8 bases for J; bases not matched to a gene: 1. The CDR3 extends over 13 amino acids. Germline CDR1 LGHDT, CDR2 YNNKEL (reference sequence). CDR3 sequence: CASSQWTGGGYTF. As DNA, the CDR3 is TGTGCCAGCAGCCAATGGACAGGGGGCGGCTACACCTTC.

The chain carries TRBV28 and TRBJ1-2, with D unclear. Germline V gene lookup returns CDR1 MDHEN and CDR2 SYDVKM. The CDR3 consists of 15 residues. Trimming removed 3 bases from V and 4 bases from J, with 15 bases in between. CDR3: CASSFSLGLAYGYTF. Here the CDR3 DNA reads TGTGCCAGCAGTTTCTCTCTGGGTTTAGCCTATGGCTACACCTTC.

This CDR3 is CASSGRAADTQYF. CDR3 sequence (DNA): TGTGCCAGCAGTGGGCGGGCAGCAGATACGCAGTATTTT. The chain uses TRBV2 and TRBJ2-3, with D perhaps TRBD2 (5 bases). With 4 bases removed from V and 4 bases from J, the gap between germline ends came to 9 bases. Germline-derived CDR1 and CDR2 are SNHLY and FYNNEI. The CDR3 length is 13 residues.

The chain has TRBV27 and TRBJ1-4; the D is unclear. Germline lookup yields CDR1 MNHEY and CDR2 SMNVEV (reference sequence). V was pared by 5 bases and J by 7 bases, with 11 bases between. CDR3 length: 13 residues. Here the CDR3 DNA reads TGTGCCAGCAGTCGGGTGAGGAGTGAAAAACTGTTTTTT. Residues: CASSRVRSEKLFF.

This chain uses TRBV19 with TRBJ2-4; 8 bases agree with TRBD1. Trimming at V came to 3 bases and at J to 10 bases, leaving 5 bases not matched to a gene. The CDR3 length is 13 residues. CDR1 is LNHDA, CDR2 SQIVND, per germline (reference sequence). CDR3 sequence: CASSMDRVGIQYF. The DNA for the CDR3 is TGTGCCAGTAGTATGGACAGGGTTGGGATTCAGTACTTC.

V and J are TRBV11-2 and TRBJ2-7; D is ambiguous. The CDR3 covers 15 residues. The V gene lost 3 bases and the J gene lost 1 base, with 13 bases spanning the gap. Germline values: CDR1 SGHAT, CDR2 FQNNGV. The CDR3 loop reads CASSFFRAGSYEQYF. The CDR3 bases are TGTGCCAGCAGCTTTTTTCGGGCAGGATCCTACGAGCAGTACTTC.

The chain joins TRBV11-2 to TRBJ2-7, with D hard to call. This CDR3 region has 15 residues. The germline gives CDR1 SGHAT, CDR2 FQNNGV. V was pared by 4 bases and J by 0 bases, with 13 bases between. CDR3 sequence reads: CASSSFQKSSYEQYF. The CDR3 DNA reads as TGTGCCAGCAGCTCGTTCCAGAAGAGCTCCTACGAGCAGTACTTC.

The V gene is TRBV6-1, the J gene TRBJ2-1; 8 nucleotides agree with TRBD2. This CDR3 comprises 13 residues. Per the germline V gene, CDR1 is MNHNS and CDR2 is SASEGT. J was trimmed by 15 bases and V by 3 bases; bases with no gene match: 10. CDR3 residues: CASSDGLAAPLFF. The CDR3 DNA is TGTGCCAGCAGTGACGGACTAGCTGCTCCTTTGTTCTTC.

The V and J genes are TRBV9 and TRBJ2-7, with D perhaps matching TRBD2 (7 bases). The V gene lost 3 bases and the J gene lost 1 base, with 14 bases spanning the gap. This CDR3 is built from 15 residues. The germline CDR1 and CDR2 sequences are SGDLS and YYNGEE. The DNA for the CDR3 is TGTGCCAGCAGCGCGGGGGGCTCCGTATCCTACGAGCAGTACTTC. Amino acid sequence: CASSAGGSVSYEQYF. Filled out from reference TRBV9 and TRBJ2-7, the complete variable domain reads DSGVTQTPKHLITATGQRVTLRCSPRSGDLSVYWYQQSLDQGLQFLIQYYNGEERAKGNILERFSAQQFPDLHSELNLSSLELGDSALYFCASSAGGSVSYEQYFGPGTRLTVT.

The chain employs TRBV5-1 and TRBJ1-1; D uncertain. In germline, CDR1 is SGHRS, CDR2 YFSETQ. The CDR3 runs to 14 residues. V was clipped by 2 bases and J by 1 base, with 9 bases between them. DNA of the CDR3: TGCGCCAGCAGCTTTTCACAGACGAACACTGAAGCTTTCTTT. Protein: CASSFSQTNTEAFF.

The chain has TRBV25-1 and TRBJ1-2; D perhaps matches TRBD1 (5 bases). With 2 bases removed from V and 13 bases from J, the gap between germline ends came to 14 bases. The germline V gene has CDR1 MGHDK and CDR2 SYGVNS. The CDR3 sequence is 12 residues long. The DNA for the CDR3 is TGTGCCAGCAGTGAAGATAGGGGCCGACCCACCTTC. As protein: CASSEDRGRPTF.

This chain uses TRBV5-4 with TRBJ2-5, with TRBD2 matching 7 bases. This CDR3 has 14 residues. The J segment lost 0 bases and the V segment lost 4 bases, leaving 3 bases of the junction unmatched. Germline V gene lookup returns CDR1 SGHNT and CDR2 YYREEE (reference sequence). The CDR3 sequence: CASSLGGNQETQYF. The CDR3 nucleotides read TGTGCCAGCAGCCTCGGGGGGAACCAAGAGACCCAGTACTTC.

The chain has TRBV5-4 and TRBJ1-6; 7 bases are a match to TRBD1. The CDR3 loop spans 15 amino acids. Germline-derived CDR1 and CDR2 are SGHNT and YYREEE (reference sequence). V shed 2 bases, J shed 5 bases, and the junction held 4 bases outside the gene matches. CDR3 sequence: CASSLMGTDNSPLHF. DNA of the CDR3: TGTGCCAGCAGCTTAATGGGGACAGATAATTCACCCCTCCACTTT.

This clone was recorded once. V and J are TRBV19 and TRBJ1-3, with TRBD1 as a possible D gene (5 bases). The germline V gene encodes CDR1 LNHDA and CDR2 SQIVND (reference sequence). The CDR3 loop spans 15 amino acids. V was trimmed by 4 bases and J by 0 bases, leaving 10 bases between them. The CDR3: CASSTGDSSGNTIYF. The DNA for the CDR3 is TGTGCCAGTAGTACAGGCGACAGCTCTGGAAACACCATATATTTT.

The genes are TRBV24-1 and TRBJ2-2; weak D call: TRBD1 (5 bases). There are 12 residues in the CDR3. CDR1 is KGHDR, CDR2 SFDVKD, per germline. The ends were cut back, 10 bases at V and 2 bases at J, with 7 bases in the middle. CDR3 region: CATGENTGELFF. CDR3 nucleotide sequence: TGTGCCACAGGGGAAAACACCGGGGAGCTGTTTTTT.

J is TRBJ1-3 and V is TRBV6-1, with no clear D. V shed 2 bases and J shed 4 bases, with 12 bases lying between them. Looked up from germline, CDR1 is MNHNS and CDR2 is SASEGT. The CDR3 is made up of 15 amino acids. The DNA for the CDR3 is TGTGCCAGCAGTGAAACCGGTGGGAGCGGAAACACCATATATTTT. It encodes CASSETGGSGNTIYF.

The chain couples TRBV19 to TRBJ2-5, with TRBD1 matching 8 bases. With V trimmed by 7 bases and J by 2 bases, 9 bases remained unmatched. Germline CDR1 reads LNHDA; CDR2 reads SQIVND (reference sequence). The CDR3 runs 15 residues. The CDR3, as DNA: TGTGCCAGTAAAGAGCGGAGGACAGGGCAAGAGACCCAGTACTTC. This translates into CASKERRTGQETQYF.

The chain couples TRBV19 to TRBJ2-7; D is possibly TRBD1 or TRBD2 (6 bases each). CDR1 and CDR2 (germline): LNHDA, SQIVND (reference sequence). The V gene lost 11 bases and the J gene lost 6 bases, with 26 bases spanning the gap. The length of the CDR3 is 15 residues. The CDR3 nucleotides read TGTGCCTCCTCTCGGAGGGGTCTTGACAGGAGCGAGCAGTACTTC. This translates into CASSRRGLDRSEQYF.

The V call is TRBV6-5, the J call TRBJ1-6; 9 bases are a match to TRBD1. Germline values: CDR1 MNHEY, CDR2 SVGAGI. Unmatched junction bases numbered 7, after V lost 11 bases and J lost 11 bases. This CDR3 has 12 residues. The CDR3 DNA follows: TGTGCCTCGCGGAGGACAGGGGCACCCCTCCACTTT. Amino acid sequence: CASRRTGAPLHF.

V and J are TRBV6-5 and TRBJ1-1, with 8 bases aligning to TRBD1. This CDR3 region has 15 residues. Germline loops: CDR1 MNHEY, CDR2 SVGAGI. After removal of 5 bases from V and 3 bases from J, the junction contained 8 bases not matched to a gene. The CDR3 sequence is CASSTYDRGDTEAFF. The CDR3 DNA reads as TGTGCCAGCAGTACGTATGACAGGGGAGACACTGAAGCTTTCTTT.

V usage is TRBV11-2 and J usage is TRBJ2-3; the match to TRBD1 covers 8 bases. Germline V CDR1 and CDR2: SGHAT, FQNNGV. The CDR3 covers 15 residues. J lost 1 base, V lost 5 bases, and 5 bases had no gene match. CDR3 nucleotides: TGTGCCAGCAGCCACGGACAGGGTGGCACAGATACGCAGTATTTT. This encodes CASSHGQGGTDTQYF.

V gene TRBV4-1 combines with J gene TRBJ1-6, with no clear D. Germline-derived CDR1 and CDR2 are MGHRA and YSYEKL. V was pared by 3 bases and J by 9 bases, with 9 bases between. The CDR3 extends over 13 amino acids. This chain's CDR3 is CASSQSVVSPLHF. The CDR3 region has the DNA TGCGCCAGCAGCCAGTCTGTCGTTTCACCCCTCCACTTT.